This T cell receptor (beta chain) was found in a study of OX40 agonist ivuxolimab in advanced cancers. For the wider study: The costimulatory receptor OX40 (CD134) was targeted by ivuxolimab, a fully human IgG2 agonistic monoclonal antibody. Patients were allowed to have had prior anti-PD-1, anti-PD-L1 or anti-CTLA-4 therapy, and 40% of the dose-escalation patients had been treated with checkpoint inhibitors. Among the roughly 52 dose-escalation patients, some 20 had hepatocellular carcinoma, roughly 15 melanoma, 9 renal cell carcinoma and 9 head and neck cancer. The purpose of peripheral TCRbeta sequencing was to test whether ivuxolimab changed TCR sequence diversity and led to clonal T-cell expansion. Partial responses occurred in three dose-escalation patients: two with cutaneous melanoma and one with hepatocellular carcinoma. Intravenous ivuxolimab was administered to patients every 2 weeks at six dose levels: 0.01, 0.1, 0.3, 1.5, 3 and 10 mg/kg. A male proportion of nearly 85% and a mean age of approximately 55 years, ranging from roughly 20 to 80, were recorded for the dose-escalation cohort. The paper describes the monotherapy dose-escalation part (N = 52 patients) of the phase I trial of ivuxolimab.

The CDR3 numbers 15 residues from cysteine through phenylalanine. Of the read, only the CDR3 DNA is kept; its 45 bases are in frame from base 1. The germline V gene sets CDR1 to MNHNS and CDR2 to SASEGT. V trim: 2 bases; J trim: 3 bases; unmatched bases: 3. As to this clone: This clone's antigen is unknown. Per-nucleotide qualities are absent, and no much larger clonotype sits a single base away.

Genomic DNA was isolated from the sorted cells so that the TCRbeta CDR3 region could be sequenced. TCRbeta CDR3 regions were sequenced using the immunoSEQ Assay. This is the immuneACCESS table as TCRdb keeps it, with only in-frame sequences that have V and J called. A part of the clones is gone; compared with another copy, unresolved V genes explain less than half, and the rest is unexplained. This sample comprises about 19,000 clones, 65% to 85% of them detected only once. The ten largest clones take up about 56% of the sample. Summary of the overall study and its limitations: In the 0.1-3.0 mg/kg groups, partial responders had among the lowest normalized peripheral clonal expansion, particularly in CD8+ T cells. After ivuxolimab, more expanded clones were found on average in CD8+ T cells than in CD4+ T cells. At doses of 0.1 to 3.0 mg/kg, clonal expansion of both CD4+ and CD8+ blood T cells was observed from baseline to week 6. Which antigens the clonally expanded peripheral T cells were specific for was not determined. Low levels of normalized T-cell clonal expansion were also seen in some patients who did not respond.

The trial excluded patients who had a history of autoimmune disease or were on systemic immunosuppression. Peripheral blood for TCR sequencing was collected from all dose cohorts at baseline, on cycle 4 day 1, and on cycle 7 day 1. Samples were obtained from an open-label, multicenter, first-in-human phase I dose-escalation trial of ivuxolimab. Adults with locally advanced or metastatic melanoma, renal cell, hepatocellular, or head and neck squamous cell carcinoma were enrolled in the trial. Before TCR sequencing, CD4+ T cells and CD8+ T cells from peripheral blood were sorted into separate populations.

This material consisted of CD4+ or CD8+ T cells sorted from blood, taken in a trial of the OX40 agonist ivuxolimab. The sequence links TRBV6-1 to TRBJ2-5, with 10 central nucleotides matching TRBD2. The sequence was collected from an adult with an advanced solid tumor such as melanoma, head and neck, liver or kidney cancer. The CDR3 amino acid sequence is: CASSELAGAKETQYF. At the DNA level, the sequence is TGTGCCAGCAGTGAACTAGCGGGGGCTAAAGAGACCCAGTACTTC.